The 13 T cell receptor beta chains below come from one sample, sequenced in a study of monozygotic twins with inflammatory bowel disease. From the 5' RACE reads, TCRdb lists one entry per CDR3 protein and no DNA. Its listing shows over 100,000 distinct CDR3 sequences. Sequenced sample: blood. The source is a human donor with ulcerative colitis or Crohn's disease, or a healthy co-twin of an affected twin (not recorded which).

The chain couples TRBV4-1 to TRBJ2-2; TCRdb reports TRBD2, a call that lacks DNA to check it against. Germline V gene sequence: CDR1 MGHRA, CDR2 YSYEKL. The CDR3 runs to 16 residues. The CDR3 here is CASSQEGGSWAGELFF.

The chain has TRBV7-9 and TRBJ1-1. The CDR3 covers 12 residues. Germline V gene lookup returns CDR1 SEHNR and CDR2 FQNEAQ (reference sequence). The CDR3 sequence: CASSFRATEAFF.

The chain combines TRBV12-2 with TRBJ2-1; no DNA is available, so the TRBD2 call from TCRdb remains unchecked. TRBV12-2 is shown as a pseudogene. The CDR3 sequence is 14 residues long. The CDR3 protein is CASRLVRGSGEQFF.

This chain joins TRBV7-8 and TRBJ1-1; the TCRdb call, TRBD1, lacks DNA for checking. Germline V lookup: CDR1 SGHVS, CDR2 FQNEAQ. This CDR3 spans 15 amino acids. The CDR3: CASSLARGTNTEAFF. The full variable domain, rest sourced from reference TRBV7-8 and TRBJ1-1, is GAGVSQSPRYKVAKRGQDVALRCDPISGHVSLFWYQQALGQGPEFLTYFQNEAQLDKSGLPSDRFFAERPEGSVSTLKIQRTQQEDSAVYLCASSLARGTNTEAFFGQGTRLTVV.

V is TRBV4-2 and J is TRBJ2-7; TCRdb proposes TRBD1, but this gene call is untestable without DNA. The CDR3 runs to 17 residues. Germline CDR1 LGHNA, CDR2 YNFKEQ. The CDR3 loop reads CASSQVLGTGVFYEQYF.

This rearrangement joins TRBV5-6 to TRBJ1-2; without DNA, the TCRdb call of TRBD1 cannot be checked. CDR3 length: 15 amino acids. Germline V gene lookup returns CDR1 SGHDT and CDR2 YYEEEE. CDR3 amino acids: CASSSGQGFYYGYTF.

V usage is TRBV2 and J usage is TRBJ2-1; TCRdb's assignment of TRBD1 cannot be checked, as there is no DNA. Germline V gives CDR1 SNHLY, CDR2 FYNNEI. CDR3 length: 13 residues. The chain's CDR3 is CASGEGLNNEQFF.

This sequence joins TRBV4-2 and TRBJ1-6. Germline assignment: CDR1 LGHNA and CDR2 YNFKEQ. CDR3 length: 18 residues. The CDR3 region is CASSQDSDPSSYNSPLHF.

This chain joins TRBV11-2 and TRBJ2-7; TCRdb selects TRBD1, and the lack of DNA leaves this call unchecked. Germline loops: CDR1 SGHAT, CDR2 FQNNGV. The CDR3 loop spans 17 amino acids. CDR3 sequence reads: CASSRGTGGPSSYEQYF. The full variable domain, with the rest looked up from reference TRBV11-2 and TRBJ2-7, is EAGVAQSPRYKIIEKRQSVAFWCNPISGHATLYWYQQILGQGPKLLIQFQNNGVVDDSQLPKDRFSAERLKGVDSTLKIQPAKLEDSAVYLCASSRGTGGPSSYEQYFGPGTRLTVT.

CDR3 sequence: CASSLRRSEGYETQYF. The chain recombines TRBV5-1 with TRBJ2-5; no DNA is available, so the TRBD2 call from TCRdb remains unchecked. The CDR3 runs to 16 residues. Germline CDR1 and CDR2: SGHRS and YFSETQ.

This sequence joins TRBV7-2 and TRBJ1-2; the D gene TCRdb calls, TRBD1, cannot be checked with no DNA. CDR1 and CDR2 (germline): SGHTA, FQGNSA. The CDR3 runs to 15 residues. This CDR3 reads CASSFTATGTNGYTF.

The V gene is TRBV5-1, the J gene TRBJ1-1. The length of the CDR3 is 13 residues. Germline V gene lookup returns CDR1 SGHRS and CDR2 YFSETQ. The CDR3 protein is CASSLAEATEAFF.

The chain employs TRBV7-6 and TRBJ1-4; TCRdb's D call, TRBD1, is unchecked because there is no DNA. Germline V gives CDR1 SGHVS, CDR2 FNYEAQ. The CDR3 consists of 18 residues. The CDR3 reads CASSLASGQDSVMKKLFF. The full variable domain, completed using reference TRBV7-6 and TRBJ1-4, is GAGVSQSPRYKVTKRGQDVALRCDPISGHVSLYWYRQALGQGPEFLTYFNYEAQQDKSGLPNDRFSAERPEGSISTLTIQRTEQRDSAMYRCASSLASGQDSVMKKLFFGSGTQLSVL.